Listed below are T cell receptor beta chains from one sample, sequenced in a study of blood T cell repertoires in COVID-19. Libraries were prepared by immunoSEQ multiplex PCR; TCRdb keeps only in-frame clonotypes and omits some of them. This sample has 110,000 to 150,000 clones, with 75% to 90% found just once. The sequencing input was peripheral blood. These receptors all come from a man aged 55-75 years with active or convalescent COVID-19. Each CDR3 is given with its conserved first and last residue.

j_gene | v_gene | CDR3aa
TRBJ2-1 | TRBV28 | CASSFAGSNTYNEQFF
TRBJ2-7 | TRBV7-2 | CASSLQISGAHYRYEQYF
TRBJ2-7 | TRBV3-1/TRBV3-2 | CASPGGRERWYEQYF
TRBJ2-5 | TRBV19 | CASSRDTQETQYF
TRBJ2-5 | TRBV28 | CASLPSPGTGVGETQYF
TRBJ2-7 | TRBV7-8 | CASAREGQSYEQYF
TRBJ1-6 | TRBV18 | CASSREDISYNSPLHF
TRBJ2-7 | TRBV3-1/TRBV3-2 | CASSGDYLASYEQYF
TRBJ2-7 | TRBV5-4 | CASSLSGRTYEQYF
TRBJ1-6 | TRBV2 | CASSEDRVSPLHF
TRBJ2-4 | TRBV7-9 | CASSLGTGVAKNIQYF
TRBJ2-1 | TRBV7-2 | CASSRGGREEEQFF
TRBJ1-1 | TRBV28 | CASSLRQGAFF
TRBJ1-2 | TRBV18 | CASSPSREGYGYTF
TRBJ2-7 | TRBV7-2 | CASSPQGTSGSNNEQYF
TRBJ1-1 | TRBV5-5 | CASSFQGNTEAFF
TRBJ2-1 | TRBV7-9 | CASSQDSMPFF
TRBJ2-7 | TRBV28 | CASSPPLSGGEQYF
TRBJ1-5 | TRBV2 | CASSEAPSGQPQHF
TRBJ1-4 | TRBV2 | CASSPDRNNEKLFF
TRBJ1-1 | TRBV5-6 | CASSQLLRGENTEAFF
TRBJ2-5 | TRBV4-1 | CASSQGRQLGGPTQYF
TRBJ2-7 | TRBV21-1 | CASTWRGTGNYEQYF
TRBJ2-7 | TRBV27 | CASSSRDANSYEQYF
TRBJ2-1 | TRBV6-5 | CASKIRTSGYNEQFF
TRBJ1-5 | TRBV20-1 | CSASMRGGRQPQHF
TRBJ2-7 | TRBV7-8 | CASREDRVGNEQYF
TRBJ2-5 | TRBV11-2 | CASRTTSGGETQYF
TRBJ1-4 | TRBV6-5 | CASSYSAGINEKLFF
TRBJ2-5 | TRBV28 | CASRQGPGLTQYF
TRBJ2-1 | TRBV11-2 | CASSLVLAGPSYNEQFF
TRBJ2-7 | TRBV10-3 | CAISDRVAGGGDEQYF
TRBJ1-2 | TRBV7-2 | CASSSDRVAGYTF
TRBJ1-2 | TRBV9 | CASSLSRDRLYGYTF
TRBJ2-3 | TRBV24-1 | CATSAVPGQLDTQYF
TRBJ2-3 | TRBV5-6 | CASRAGTRAQYF
TRBJ1-2 | TRBV19 | CASSRGNRGHYGYTF
TRBJ1-2 | TRBV7-2 | CASSSGDYYGYTF
TRBJ1-2 | TRBV28 | CASRSPPGQGLKDGYTF
TRBJ2-7 | TRBV5-1 | CASSGWGDNEQYF
TRBJ2-2 | TRBV27 | CASRWGQQNTGELFF
TRBJ1-4 | TRBV19 | CASRGGAHEKLFF
TRBJ2-5 | TRBV18 | CASSPLVDQGKNF
TRBJ1-4 | TRBV15 | CATRAGDRGNEKLFF
TRBJ1-2 | TRBV7-8 | CASSLGVWAANYGYTF
TRBJ1-6 | TRBV5-6 | CASSLGGTGRTPLHF
TRBJ1-5 | TRBV18 | CASSPIRDRGFPQPQHF
TRBJ1-6 | TRBV7-2 | CASSAPLGGGNSPLHF
TRBJ2-7 | TRBV7-2 | CASSLKHAGVGYEQYF
TRBJ1-2 | TRBV28 | CASGGSITANYGYTF
TRBJ2-5 | TRBV12-3/TRBV12-4 | CASSTGGETQYF
TRBJ2-1 | TRBV27 | CASRILGNRGGGFF
TRBJ1-2 | TRBV5-1 | CASSLGIANYGYTF
TRBJ1-2 | TRBV19 | CASSIRQNYGYTF
TRBJ2-3 | TRBV5-5 | CASSFGQPKTDTQYF